This T cell receptor beta chain was captured by sequencing in a study of cytomegalovirus exposure and HLA in healthy donors. Points from the study as a whole: Highest at DRB1 and lowest at HLA-C, TCR association rates differed among HLA loci in a later analysis. In a later analysis, TCR beta V- and J-gene trimming was associated with a missense DCLRE1C variant.

This PCR relied on a set of 60 Vbeta primers and 13 Jbeta primers. Only in-frame clones appear in the TCRdb table, and some are missing; sequencing was by immunoSEQ multiplex PCR. The table records 90,000 to 100,000 clones, around 80% of them present only once. The CDR3 covers 18 residues. The germline CDR1 and CDR2 sequences are SGHVS and FNYEAQ. The junction had 17 bases not matched to a gene; V was cut back by 5 bases and J by 6 bases. Concerning this clone itself: What it binds is not known.

Each donor was healthy, and each was a bone marrow donor. The chain uses TRBV7-6 and TRBJ2-3; TRBD1 matches at 10 bases. Sequences were obtained from PBMCs. This receptor was identified in a man aged 40-50 years in good health and CMV-seronegative. The CDR3 is CASSTPQSGQGRPDTQYF. The CDR3 nucleotides read TGTGCCAGCAGCACCCCGCAGTCGGGACAGGGGAGACCTGATACGCAGTATTTT.